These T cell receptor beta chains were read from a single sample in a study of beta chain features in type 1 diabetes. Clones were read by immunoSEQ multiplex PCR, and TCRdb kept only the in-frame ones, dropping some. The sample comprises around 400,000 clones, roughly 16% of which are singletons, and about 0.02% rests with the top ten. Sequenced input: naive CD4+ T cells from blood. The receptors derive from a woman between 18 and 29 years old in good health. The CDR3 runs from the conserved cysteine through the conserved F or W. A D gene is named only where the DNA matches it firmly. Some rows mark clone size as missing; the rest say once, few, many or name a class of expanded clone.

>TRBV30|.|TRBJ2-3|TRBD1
TGTGCCTGGAGGGCCGGACAGGTTCCCACAGATACGCAGTATTTT
CAWRAGQVPTDTQYF
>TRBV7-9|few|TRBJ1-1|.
TGTGCCAGCAGCCCTTCGGGGACTGAAGCTTTCTTT
CASSPSGTEAFF
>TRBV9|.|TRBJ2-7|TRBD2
TGTGCCAGCAGCGTAAGCCTAGCGGGAGCCCACGAGCAGTACTTC
CASSVSLAGAHEQYF
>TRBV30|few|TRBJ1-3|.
TGTGCCTGGAATAGCCTGTCTGGAAACACCATATATTTT
CAWNSLSGNTIYF
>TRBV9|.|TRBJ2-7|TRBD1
TGTGCCAGCAGCGTCGGGACAGGACTCCTCGAGCAGTACTTC
CASSVGTGLLEQYF
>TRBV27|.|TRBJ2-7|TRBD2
TGTGCCAGCAGGGGGGGGTCCTTC
CASRGGSF
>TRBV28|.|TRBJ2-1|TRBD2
TGTGCCAGCACTAGCGGGGCAGGGGAGTTCTTC
CASTSGAGEFF
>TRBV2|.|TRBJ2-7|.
TGTGCCAGCATTGGCAGGGCTTCCTACGAGCAGTACTTC
CASIGRASYEQYF
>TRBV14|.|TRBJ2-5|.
TGTGCCAGCAGCCTCAGGACAGCACCTAAAGAGACCCAGTACTTC
CASSLRTAPKETQYF
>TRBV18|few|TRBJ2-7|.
TGTGCCAGCTCACCGAATGAGGGCTACGAGCAGTACTTC
CASSPNEGYEQYF
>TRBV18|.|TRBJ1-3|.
TGTGCCAGCTCACCACCGGCGGTTATGGCAAACACCATATATTTT
CASSPPAVMANTIYF
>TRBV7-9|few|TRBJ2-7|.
TGTGCCAGCAGCCCCGACAGAAACCCCTACGAGCAGTACTTC
CASSPDRNPYEQYF
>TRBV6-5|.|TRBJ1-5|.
TGTGCCAGCAGTTGGACAGAGGAACAGCCCCAGCATTTT
CASSWTEEQPQHF
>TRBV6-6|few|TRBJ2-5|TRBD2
TGTGCCAGCAGTTACGCGGCTAGCGGGAGTCAAGAGACCCAGTACTTC
CASSYAASGSQETQYF
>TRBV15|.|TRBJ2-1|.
TGTGCCACCAGCAGCGAGGTACGCAATGAGCAGTTCTTC
CATSSEVRNEQFF
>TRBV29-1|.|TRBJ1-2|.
TGCAGCGTTGAATTCCAGGGAACGGGTTGGGGCTACACCTTC
CSVEFQGTGWGYTF
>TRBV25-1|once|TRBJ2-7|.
TGTGCCAGCAGTGCCTCCAGGGTCGAGCAGTACTTC
CASSASRVEQYF
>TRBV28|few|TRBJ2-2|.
TGTGCCAGCATTAGGGGGAACACCGGGGAGCTGTTTTTT
CASIRGNTGELFF
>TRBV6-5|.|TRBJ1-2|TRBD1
TGTGCCAGCAGTCGGACAGGGGTTGGCTACACCTTC
CASSRTGVGYTF
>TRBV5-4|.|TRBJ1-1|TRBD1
TGTGCCAGCAGCCAGGACAGGACGAACACTGAAGCTTTCTTT
CASSQDRTNTEAFF